The 8 T cell receptor beta chains given below trace back to one sample, sequenced in a study of T cells after yellow fever vaccination. One entry per CDR3 protein results from TCRdb running MiXCR on the 5' RACE reads. The sample carries fewer than 650,000 distinct CDR3 sequences, about a fifth recorded once. Source: PBMCs, taken roughly 20 days after the first yellow fever vaccination. These receptors were obtained from a man between 18 and 35 years old who received the YFV17D yellow fever vaccine.

This clonotype has ten or more counts. The chain is built from TRBV12-3 or TRBV12-4 and TRBJ2-2; D gene unclear. The V gene lost 3 bases and the J gene lost 7 bases, with 9 bases spanning the gap. This CDR3 has 13 residues. The CDR3 nucleotides read TGTGCCAGCAGTTTTTTGGGCGTCGGGGAGCTGTTTTTT. Amino acids: CASSFLGVGELFF.

A note on this clonotype: An end of the junction does not agree with germline; a read error may underlie this. This chain links TRBV28 with TRBJ1-3; no reliable D call. The CDR3 length is 15 residues. Germline CDR1 MDHEN, CDR2 SYDVKM. DNA for the CDR3: TGTGCCAGCAGTGCAACCTTACTCTCTGCAAACACCATATATTTT. It translates to CASSATLLSANTIYF. The full variable domain, completed using reference TRBV28 and TRBJ1-3, is DVKVTQSSRYLVKRTGEKVFLECVQDMDHENMFWYRQDPGLGLRLIYFSYDVKMKEKGDIPEGYSVSREKKERFSLILESASTNQTSMYLCASSATLLSANTIYFGEGSWLTVV.

There are a few counts of this clonotype. V usage is TRBV20-1 and J usage is TRBJ1-5, with D perhaps matching TRBD1 (6 bases). V lost 5 bases and J lost 7, with 21 bases in between. Germline lookup yields CDR1 DFQATT and CDR2 SNEGSKA (reference sequence). There are 15 residues in the CDR3. CDR3 nucleotide sequence: TGCAGTGCTTCCACAGGGACCCTGGGGCGGCAGCCCCAGCATTTT. Protein: CSASTGTLGRQPQHF.

This clonotype was found a few times. The V call is TRBV18, the J call TRBJ2-7; 9 positions agree with TRBD1. CDR1 is KGHSH and CDR2 is LQKENI in the germline V gene. V dropped 3 bases and J dropped 4; count of bases not matched to a gene: 4. The CDR3 totals 14 residues. The CDR3 protein is CASSPLGQGYEQYF. CDR3 bases: TGTGCCAGCTCACCTCTGGGACAGGGATACGAGCAGTACTTC.

V and J are TRBV12-3 or TRBV12-4 and TRBJ2-3; D is undetermined. V lost 3 bases and J 5 bases, leaving 9 bases between the germline ends. The CDR3 totals 13 residues. The CDR3 nucleotides are TGTGCCAGCAGTTTTGGGCTGCGAGATACGCAGTATTTT. Amino acids: CASSFGLRDTQYF.

This clonotype was detected many times. The chain carries TRBV5-1 and TRBJ2-2; the D gene is possibly TRBD2 (5 bases). The CDR3 contains 14 residues. Trimming shortened V by 7 bases and J by 1 base, and 11 bases separated the two germline ends. Germline lookup yields CDR1 SGHRS and CDR2 YFSETQ. CDR3 protein: CASFAGLNTGELFF. The CDR3 nucleotides read TGCGCCAGCTTTGCGGGCTTGAACACCGGGGAGCTGTTTTTT.

Note on this clonotype: One end of the junction is discordant with germline, which a read error may explain. The CDR3 bases are TGTGCTAGCAGCTTAGTTGGTAATGATGAGCAGTTCTTC. It translates to CASSLVGNDEQFF. The rearrangement joins TRBV7-7 to TRBJ2-1; D uncertain. From germline, CDR1 is SSHAT and CDR2 FNYEAQ (reference sequence). This CDR3 spans 13 amino acids.

This clonotype was counted between two and nine times. This chain uses TRBV5-1 with TRBJ1-2; 9 bases match TRBD1. The ends lost 4 bases at V and 0 bases at J; junction bases unmatched: 10. In germline, CDR1 is SGHRS, CDR2 YFSETQ. This CDR3 has 17 amino acids. CDR3 nucleotide sequence: TGCGCCAGCAGCGGAACAGGGGGCCGCGGGGCTAACTATGGCTACACCTTC. This gives the protein CASSGTGGRGANYGYTF.